This T cell receptor (beta chain) was found in a study of post-analysis software for immune sequencing data. Findings of the study overall: Same-batch samples co-clustered strongly by F measure. Roughly 5 TRBV segments, TRBV5-6, TRBV5-1 and TRBV20-1 among them, were found more frequent in patients than controls.

A word on this clonotype: Its antigen remains unidentified.

Tagging with unique molecular identifiers was a feature of the TCR beta cDNA libraries. TCRdb re-analysed the PCR reads in MiXCR, keeping a single row per CDR3 protein. The sample holds 750,000 to 900,000 distinct CDR3 sequences, 40% to 55% seen once. Unmatched junction bases numbered 11, after V lost 1 base and J lost 5 bases. Germline V gene sequence: CDR1 SGHTA, CDR2 FQGNSA. This CDR3 has 16 residues. This receptor was obtained from a girl aged 10-17 years with multiple sclerosis. This chain joins TRBV7-2 and TRBJ2-7; 7 bases are shared with TRBD1. The sequenced sample consisted of blood. The CDR3 is CASSLDRGAGSDEQYF. DNA for the CDR3: TGTGCCAGCAGCTTAGACAGGGGCGCGGGTTCGGACGAGCAGTACTTC.